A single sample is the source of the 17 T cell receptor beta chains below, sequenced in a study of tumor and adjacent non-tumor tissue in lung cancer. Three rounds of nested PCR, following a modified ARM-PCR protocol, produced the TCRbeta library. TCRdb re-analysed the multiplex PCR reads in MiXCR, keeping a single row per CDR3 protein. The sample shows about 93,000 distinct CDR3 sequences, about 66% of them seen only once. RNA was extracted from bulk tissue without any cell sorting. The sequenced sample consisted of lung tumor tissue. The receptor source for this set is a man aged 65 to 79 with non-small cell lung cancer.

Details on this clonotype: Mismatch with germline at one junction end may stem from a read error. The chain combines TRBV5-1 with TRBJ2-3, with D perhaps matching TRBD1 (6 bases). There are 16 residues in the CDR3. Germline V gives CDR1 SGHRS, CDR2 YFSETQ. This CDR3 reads CACSLEGDISTDTQYF. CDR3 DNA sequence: TGCGCCTGCAGCTTGGAAGGGGACATTAGCACAGATACGCAGTATTTT.

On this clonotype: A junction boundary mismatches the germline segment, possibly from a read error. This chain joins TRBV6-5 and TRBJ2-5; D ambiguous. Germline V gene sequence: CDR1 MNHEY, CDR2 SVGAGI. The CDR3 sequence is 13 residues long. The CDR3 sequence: CATSPARYETQYF. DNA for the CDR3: TGTGCCACCAGTCCCGCCAGGTACGAGACCCAATACTTC.

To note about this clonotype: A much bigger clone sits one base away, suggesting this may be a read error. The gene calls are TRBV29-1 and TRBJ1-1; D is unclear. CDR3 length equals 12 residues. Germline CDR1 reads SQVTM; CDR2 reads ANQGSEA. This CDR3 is CRVATIDSEAFF. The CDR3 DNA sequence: TGCAGGGTCGCAACAATTGACTCAGAAGCTTTCTTT.

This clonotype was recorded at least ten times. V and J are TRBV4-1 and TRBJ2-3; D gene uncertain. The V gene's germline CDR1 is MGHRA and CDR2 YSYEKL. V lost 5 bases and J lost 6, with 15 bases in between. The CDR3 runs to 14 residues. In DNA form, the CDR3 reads TGCGCCAGCAGCTCACAGAGATCTGCGGATACGCAGTATTTT. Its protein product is CASSSQRSADTQYF.

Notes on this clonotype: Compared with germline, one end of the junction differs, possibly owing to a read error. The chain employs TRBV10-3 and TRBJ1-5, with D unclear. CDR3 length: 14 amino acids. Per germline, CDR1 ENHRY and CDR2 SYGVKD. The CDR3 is CTINGSSGFQPQHF. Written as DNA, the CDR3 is TGTACCATCAATGGGTCATCTGGATTTCAGCCCCAGCATTTT.

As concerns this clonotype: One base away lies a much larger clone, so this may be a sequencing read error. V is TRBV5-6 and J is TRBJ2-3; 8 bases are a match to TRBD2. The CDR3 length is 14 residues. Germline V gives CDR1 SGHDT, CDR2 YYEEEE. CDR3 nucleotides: TGTGCCAGCAGCTTCAGCGGGAGATGGGATATGCAGTATTTT. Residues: CASSFSGRWDMQYF. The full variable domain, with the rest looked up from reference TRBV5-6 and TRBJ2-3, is DAGVTQSPTHLIKTRGQQVTLRCSPKSGHDTVSWYQQALGQGPQFIFQYYEEEERQRGNFPDRFSGHQFPNYSSELNVNALLLGDSALYLCASSFSGRWDMQYFGPGTRLTVL.

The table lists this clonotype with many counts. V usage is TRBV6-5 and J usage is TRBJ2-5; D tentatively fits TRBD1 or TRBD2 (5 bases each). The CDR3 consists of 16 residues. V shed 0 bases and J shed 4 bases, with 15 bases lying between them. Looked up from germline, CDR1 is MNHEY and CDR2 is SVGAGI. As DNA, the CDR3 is TGTGCCAGCAGTTACTCGGGACGGATAGTGGGAGAGACCCAGTACTTC. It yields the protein CASSYSGRIVGETQYF.

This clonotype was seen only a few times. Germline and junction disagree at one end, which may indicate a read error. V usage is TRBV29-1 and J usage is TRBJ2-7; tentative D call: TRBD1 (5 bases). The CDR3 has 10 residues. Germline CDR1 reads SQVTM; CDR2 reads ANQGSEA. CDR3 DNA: TGCAGCGCCGGACACGACGATCAGAACTTC. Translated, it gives CSAGHDDQNF.

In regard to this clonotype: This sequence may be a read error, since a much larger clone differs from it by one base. CDR3 bases: TGCAGTGTCCGATTAACAGGGAACAATGAGCAGTTCTTC. It is translated as CSVRLTGNNEQFF. The V and J genes are TRBV20-1 and TRBJ2-1; D may be TRBD1 (6 bases). Deletions cut 7 bases from V and 5 bases from J, with 15 bases between. The CDR3 has 13 amino acids. Germline V gene sequence: CDR1 DFQATT, CDR2 SNEGSKA (reference sequence).

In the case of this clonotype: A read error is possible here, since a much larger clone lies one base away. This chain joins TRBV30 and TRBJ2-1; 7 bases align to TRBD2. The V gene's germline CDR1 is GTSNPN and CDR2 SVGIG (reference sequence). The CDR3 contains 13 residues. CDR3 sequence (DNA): TGTTCCTGGATCCGGGGGGTGAAGGCTGAGCAGTTCTTC. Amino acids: CSWIRGVKAEQFF.

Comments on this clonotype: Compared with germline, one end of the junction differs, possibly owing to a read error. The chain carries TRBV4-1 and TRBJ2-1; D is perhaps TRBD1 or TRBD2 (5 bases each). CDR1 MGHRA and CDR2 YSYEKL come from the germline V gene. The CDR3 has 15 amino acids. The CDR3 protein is CASGQAMGVKKEQFF. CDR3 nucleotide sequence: TGTGCCAGCGGCCAGGCGATGGGGGTCAAGAAGGAGCAGTTCTTC.

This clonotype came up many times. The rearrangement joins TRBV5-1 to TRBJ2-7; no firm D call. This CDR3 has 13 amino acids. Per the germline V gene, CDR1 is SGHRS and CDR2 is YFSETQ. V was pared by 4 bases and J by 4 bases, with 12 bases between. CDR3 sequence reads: CASSLLGPYEQYF. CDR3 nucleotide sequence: TGCGCCAGCAGCCTTCTTGGCCCGTACGAGCAGTACTTC.

CDR3 amino acids: CATRGTRVSYEQYF. CDR3 DNA sequence: TGTGCCACTAGAGGGACAAGGGTATCCTACGAGCAGTACTTC. This rearrangement joins TRBV28 to TRBJ2-7, with D perhaps TRBD1 (6 bases). Between the trimmed V and J ends, which lost 10 bases and 1 base, there was a span of 17 bases. Germline V gene sequence: CDR1 MDHEN, CDR2 SYDVKM. The CDR3 length is 14 residues.

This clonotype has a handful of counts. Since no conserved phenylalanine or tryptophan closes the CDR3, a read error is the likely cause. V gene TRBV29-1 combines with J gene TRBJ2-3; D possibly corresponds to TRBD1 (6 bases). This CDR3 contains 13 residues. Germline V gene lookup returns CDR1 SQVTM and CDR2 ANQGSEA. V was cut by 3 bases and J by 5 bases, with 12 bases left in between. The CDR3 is CSVDSGTRDTQYS. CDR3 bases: TGCAGCGTTGACTCTGGGACACGAGATACGCAGTATTCT.

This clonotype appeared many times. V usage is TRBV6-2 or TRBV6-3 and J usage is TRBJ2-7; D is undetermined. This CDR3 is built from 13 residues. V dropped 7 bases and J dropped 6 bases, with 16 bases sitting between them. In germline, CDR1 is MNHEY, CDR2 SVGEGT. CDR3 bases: TGTGCCAGCATCCCGTCTAGACGAGGCGAGCAGTACTTC. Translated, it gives CASIPSRRGEQYF.

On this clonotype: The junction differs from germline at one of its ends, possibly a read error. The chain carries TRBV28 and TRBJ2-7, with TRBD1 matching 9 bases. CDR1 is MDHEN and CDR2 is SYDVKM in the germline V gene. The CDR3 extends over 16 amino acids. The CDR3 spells CASRLGQGVLVYEHYF. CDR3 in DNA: TGTGCCAGCAGACTGGGACAGGGCGTCCTTGTCTACGAGCACTACTTC.

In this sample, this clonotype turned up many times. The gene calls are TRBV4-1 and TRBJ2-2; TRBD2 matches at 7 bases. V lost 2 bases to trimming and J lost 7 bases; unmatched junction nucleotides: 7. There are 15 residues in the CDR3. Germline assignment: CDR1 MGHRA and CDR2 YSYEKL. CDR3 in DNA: TGCGCCAGCAGCCAACCATGGGGGGGGTACGGGGAGCTGTTTTTT. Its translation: CASSQPWGGYGELFF.